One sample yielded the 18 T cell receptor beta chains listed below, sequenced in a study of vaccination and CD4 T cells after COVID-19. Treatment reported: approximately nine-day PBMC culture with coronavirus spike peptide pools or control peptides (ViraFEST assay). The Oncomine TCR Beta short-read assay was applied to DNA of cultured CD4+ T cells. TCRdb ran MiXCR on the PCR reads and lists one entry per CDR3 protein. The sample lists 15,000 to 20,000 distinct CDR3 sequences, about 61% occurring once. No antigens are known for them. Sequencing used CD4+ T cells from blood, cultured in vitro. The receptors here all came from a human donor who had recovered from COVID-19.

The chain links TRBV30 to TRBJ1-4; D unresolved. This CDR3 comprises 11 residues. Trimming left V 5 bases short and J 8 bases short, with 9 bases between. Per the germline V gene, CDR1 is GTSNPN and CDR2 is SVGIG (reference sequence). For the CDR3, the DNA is TGTGCCTGGGCCGTACGGGAAAAACTGTTTTTT. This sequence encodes CAWAVREKLFF.

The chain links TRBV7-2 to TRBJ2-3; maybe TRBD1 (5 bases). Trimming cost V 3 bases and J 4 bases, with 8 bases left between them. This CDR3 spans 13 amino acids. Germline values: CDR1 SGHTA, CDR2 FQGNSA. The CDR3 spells CASSFREADTQYF. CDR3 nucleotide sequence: TGTGCCAGCAGCTTCAGGGAAGCAGATACGCAGTATTTT.

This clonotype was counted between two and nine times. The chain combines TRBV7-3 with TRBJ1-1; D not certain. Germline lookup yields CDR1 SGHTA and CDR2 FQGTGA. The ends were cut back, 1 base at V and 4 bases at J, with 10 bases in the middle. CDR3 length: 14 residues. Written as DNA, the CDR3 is TGTGCCAGCAGCTTAAGGCCTACTTCCACTGAAGCTTTCTTT. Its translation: CASSLRPTSTEAFF. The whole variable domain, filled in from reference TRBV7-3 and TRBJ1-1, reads GAGVSQTPSNKVTEKGKYVELRCDPISGHTALYWYRQSLGQGPEFLIYFQGTGAADDSGLPNDRFFAVRPEGSVSTLKIQRTERGDSAVYLCASSLRPTSTEAFFGQGTRLTVV.

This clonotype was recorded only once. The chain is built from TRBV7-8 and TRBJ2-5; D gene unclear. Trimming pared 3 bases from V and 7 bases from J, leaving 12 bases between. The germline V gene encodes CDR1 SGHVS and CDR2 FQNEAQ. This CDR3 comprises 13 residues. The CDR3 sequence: CASSFRPEGTQYF. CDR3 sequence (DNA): TGTGCCAGCAGCTTCAGACCTGAAGGGACCCAGTACTTC.

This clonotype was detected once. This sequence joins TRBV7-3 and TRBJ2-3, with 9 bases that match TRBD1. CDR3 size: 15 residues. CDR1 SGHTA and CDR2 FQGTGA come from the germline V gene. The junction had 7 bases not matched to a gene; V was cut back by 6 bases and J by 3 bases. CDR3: CASSTTGQGTDTQYF. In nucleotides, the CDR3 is TGTGCCAGCAGTACAACAGGACAGGGGACAGATACGCAGTATTTT.

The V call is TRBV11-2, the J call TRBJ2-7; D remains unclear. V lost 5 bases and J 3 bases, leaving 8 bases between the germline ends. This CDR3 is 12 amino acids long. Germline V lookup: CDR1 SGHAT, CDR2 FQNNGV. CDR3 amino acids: CASSRSSYEQYF. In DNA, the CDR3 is TGTGCCAGCAGCCGAAGCAGCTACGAGCAGTACTTC. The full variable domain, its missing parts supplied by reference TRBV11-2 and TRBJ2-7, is EAGVAQSPRYKIIEKRQSVAFWCNPISGHATLYWYQQILGQGPKLLIQFQNNGVVDDSQLPKDRFSAERLKGVDSTLKIQPAKLEDSAVYLCASSRSSYEQYFGPGTRLTVT.

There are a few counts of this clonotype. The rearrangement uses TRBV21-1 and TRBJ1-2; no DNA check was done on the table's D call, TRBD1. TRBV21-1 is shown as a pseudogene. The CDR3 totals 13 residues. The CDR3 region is CASSERGGTGITF. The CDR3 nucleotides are TGTGCCAGCAGCGAGAGGGGTGGGACGGGTATCACCTTC.

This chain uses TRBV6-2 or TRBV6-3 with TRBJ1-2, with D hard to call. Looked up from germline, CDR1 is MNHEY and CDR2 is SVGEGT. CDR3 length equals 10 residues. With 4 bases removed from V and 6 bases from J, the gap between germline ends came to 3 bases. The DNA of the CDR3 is TGTGCCAGCAGTTCTAATGGCTACACCTTC. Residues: CASSSNGYTF.

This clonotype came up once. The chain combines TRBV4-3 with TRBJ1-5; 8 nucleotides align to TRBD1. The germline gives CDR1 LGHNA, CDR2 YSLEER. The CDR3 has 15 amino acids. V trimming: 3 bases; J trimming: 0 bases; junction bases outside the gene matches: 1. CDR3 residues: CASSQDRVSNQPQHF. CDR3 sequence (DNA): TGCGCCAGCAGCCAGGACAGGGTTAGCAATCAGCCCCAGCATTTT.

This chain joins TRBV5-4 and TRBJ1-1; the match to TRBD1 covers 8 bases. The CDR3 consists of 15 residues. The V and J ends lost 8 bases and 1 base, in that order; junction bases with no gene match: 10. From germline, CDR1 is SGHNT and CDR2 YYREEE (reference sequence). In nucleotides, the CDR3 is TGTGCCAGTAACCCCCCAGGACAGGGGAACACTGAAGCTTTCTTT. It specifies CASNPPGQGNTEAFF.

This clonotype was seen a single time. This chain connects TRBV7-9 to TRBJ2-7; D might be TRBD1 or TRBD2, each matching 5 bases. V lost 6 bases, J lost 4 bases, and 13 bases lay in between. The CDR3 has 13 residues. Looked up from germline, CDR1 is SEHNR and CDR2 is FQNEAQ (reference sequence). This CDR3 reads CASSSGRIYEQYF. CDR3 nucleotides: TGTGCCAGCAGTTCGGGACGGATATACGAGCAGTACTTC.

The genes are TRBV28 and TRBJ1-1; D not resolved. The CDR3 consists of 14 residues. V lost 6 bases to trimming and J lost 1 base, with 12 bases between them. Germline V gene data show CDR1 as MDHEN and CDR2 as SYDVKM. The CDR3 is CASSSHPANTEAFF. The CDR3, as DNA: TGTGCCAGCAGCTCCCATCCGGCGAACACTGAAGCTTTCTTT.

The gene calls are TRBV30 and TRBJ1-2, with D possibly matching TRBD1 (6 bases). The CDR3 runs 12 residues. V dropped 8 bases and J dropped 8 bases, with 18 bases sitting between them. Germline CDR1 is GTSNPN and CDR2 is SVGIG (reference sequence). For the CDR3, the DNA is TGTGCCGGGTACGGGGGCCGGCGAGGCTACACCTTC. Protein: CAGYGGRRGYTF.

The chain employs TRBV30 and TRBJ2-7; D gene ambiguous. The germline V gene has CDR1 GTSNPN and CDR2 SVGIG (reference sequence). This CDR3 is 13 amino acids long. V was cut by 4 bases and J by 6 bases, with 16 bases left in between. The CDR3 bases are TGTGCCTGGAATCCGGGCGTGCCGGGCGAGCAGTACTTC. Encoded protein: CAWNPGVPGEQYF.

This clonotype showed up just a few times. The CDR3 region has the DNA TGTGCCAGCAGCATAGGACAGGGGGCCCTAACTAACTATGGCTACACCTTC. It is translated as CASSIGQGALTNYGYTF. The J gene is TRBJ1-2, the V gene TRBV7-9; 11 nucleotides align to TRBD1. CDR1 is SEHNR, CDR2 FQNEAQ, per germline (reference sequence). The CDR3 loop spans 17 amino acids. The junction had 8 bases not matched to a gene; V was cut back by 5 bases and J by 0 bases. The full variable domain, rest sourced from reference TRBV7-9 and TRBJ1-2, is DTGVSQNPRHKITKRGQNVTFRCDPISEHNRLYWYRQTLGQGPEFLTYFQNEAQLEKSRLLSDRFSAERPKGSFSTLEIQRTEQGDSAMYLCASSIGQGALTNYGYTFGSGTRLTVV.

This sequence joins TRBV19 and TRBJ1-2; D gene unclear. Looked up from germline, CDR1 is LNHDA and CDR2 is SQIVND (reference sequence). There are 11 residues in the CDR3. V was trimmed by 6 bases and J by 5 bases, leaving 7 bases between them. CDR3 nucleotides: TGTGCCAGTAGGGAACAGTATGGCTACACCTTC. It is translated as CASREQYGYTF. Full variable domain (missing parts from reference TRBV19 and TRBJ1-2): DGGITQSPKYLFRKEGQNVTLSCEQNLNHDAMYWYRQDPGQGLRLIYYSQIVNDFQKGDIAEGYSVSREKKESFPLTVTSAQKNPTAFYLCASREQYGYTFGSGTRLTVV.

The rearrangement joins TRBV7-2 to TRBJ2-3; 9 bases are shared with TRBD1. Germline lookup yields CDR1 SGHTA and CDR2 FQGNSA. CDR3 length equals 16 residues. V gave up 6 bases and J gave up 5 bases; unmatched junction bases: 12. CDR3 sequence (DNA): TGTGCCAGCAGTCCAACCGGGACAGGGTTCGGAGATACGCAGTATTTT. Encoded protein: CASSPTGTGFGDTQYF.

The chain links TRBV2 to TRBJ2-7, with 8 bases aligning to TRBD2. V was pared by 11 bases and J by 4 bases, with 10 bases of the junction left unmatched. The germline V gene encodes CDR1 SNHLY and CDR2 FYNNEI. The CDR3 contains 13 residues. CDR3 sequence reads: CAGTGLETYEQYF. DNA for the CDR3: TGTGCCGGTACGGGACTAGAGACTTACGAGCAGTACTTC. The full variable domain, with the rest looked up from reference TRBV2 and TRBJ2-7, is EPEVTQTPSHQVTQMGQEVILRCVPISNHLYFYWYRQILGQKVEFLVSFYNNEISEKSEIFDDQFSVERPDGSNFTLKIRSTKLEDSAMYFCAGTGLETYEQYFGPGTRLTVT.